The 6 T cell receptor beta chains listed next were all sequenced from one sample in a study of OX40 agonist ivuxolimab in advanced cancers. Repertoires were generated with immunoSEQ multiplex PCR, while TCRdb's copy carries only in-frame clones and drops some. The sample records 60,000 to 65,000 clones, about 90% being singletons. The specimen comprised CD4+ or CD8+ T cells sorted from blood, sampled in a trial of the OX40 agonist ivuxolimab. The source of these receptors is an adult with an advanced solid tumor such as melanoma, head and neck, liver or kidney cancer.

The CDR3 bases are TGCGCCAGCAGCTTGTGGGGCCAGAACGAGCAGTACTTC. Encoded protein: CASSLWGQNEQYF. This sequence joins TRBV5-1 and TRBJ2-7, with D tentatively TRBD1 (5 bases). CDR3 length: 13 amino acids. Germline-derived CDR1 and CDR2 are SGHRS and YFSETQ. V shed 1 base and J shed 5 bases, with 10 bases lying between them.

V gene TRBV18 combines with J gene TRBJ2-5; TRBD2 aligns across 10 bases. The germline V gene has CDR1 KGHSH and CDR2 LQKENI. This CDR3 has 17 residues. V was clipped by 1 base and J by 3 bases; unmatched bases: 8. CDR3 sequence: CASSPLGAGGPKETQYF. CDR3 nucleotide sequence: TGTGCCAGCTCACCACTCGGAGCGGGAGGGCCGAAAGAGACCCAGTACTTC.

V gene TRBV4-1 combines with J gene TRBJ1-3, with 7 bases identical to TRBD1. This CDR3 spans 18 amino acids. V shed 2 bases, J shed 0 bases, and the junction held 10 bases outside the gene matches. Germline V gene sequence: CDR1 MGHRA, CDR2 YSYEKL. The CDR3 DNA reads TGCGCCAGCAGCCAAACCCAGAGACAGGGCGGCTCTGGAAACACCATATATTTT. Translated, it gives CASSQTQRQGGSGNTIYF.

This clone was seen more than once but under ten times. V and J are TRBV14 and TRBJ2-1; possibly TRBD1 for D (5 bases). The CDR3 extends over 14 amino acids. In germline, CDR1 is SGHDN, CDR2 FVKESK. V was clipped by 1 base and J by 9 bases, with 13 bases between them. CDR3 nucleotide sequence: TGTGCCAGCAGCCAAGGTAGGGGTAGTACTGAGCAGTTCTTC. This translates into CASSQGRGSTEQFF.

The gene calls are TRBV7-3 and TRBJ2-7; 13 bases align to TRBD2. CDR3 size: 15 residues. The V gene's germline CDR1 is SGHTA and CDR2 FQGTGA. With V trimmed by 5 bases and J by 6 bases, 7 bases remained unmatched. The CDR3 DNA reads TGTGCCAGCAGCCCAACTAGCGGGAGGGCCGCCGAGCAGTACTTC. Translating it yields CASSPTSGRAAEQYF.

The CDR3 reads CASRGYGNTEAFF. The CDR3 nucleotides are TGTGCCAGCAGGGGCTACGGGAACACTGAAGCTTTCTTT. The chain links TRBV6-5 to TRBJ1-1; D not certain. Germline lookup yields CDR1 MNHEY and CDR2 SVGAGI. V lost 6 bases and J lost 1, with 9 bases in between. This CDR3 contains 13 residues.